This T cell receptor (beta chain) was captured in a study of blood T cell repertoires in COVID-19. About the research overall: PBMCs, B-cell-depleted T cells, or T cells provided the cDNA or gDNA that made up the material.

Measured with immunoSEQ multiplex PCR; TCRdb has only the in-frame clones, and not every one. The table lists 50,000 to 65,000 clones, around 85% of them singletons. Sequenced sample: peripheral blood. This clonotype was sampled from a human donor in a cohort sampled during active COVID-19.

CDR3 bases: TGTGCCAGCAGCCAAGAGAGCTCACCCCTCCACTTT. It translates to CASSQESSPLHF. This chain links TRBV14 with TRBJ1-6; D ambiguous. Trimming took 0 bases from V and 10 from J, leaving 4 bases between them. CDR3 length: 12 residues. CDR1 and CDR2 from the germline V gene are SGHDN and FVKESK.